This record concerns one T cell receptor (beta chain) sequence. What it binds is not known. These data are taken from a study of OX40 agonist ivuxolimab in advanced cancers. Study findings and constraints: Mean expanded clone counts were higher in CD8+ than CD4+ T cells. CD4+ and CD8+ blood T cells expanded clonally by week 6 at 0.1 to 3.0 mg/kg.

Blood got drawn at baseline, again on cycle 4 day 1, and then on cycle 7 day 1. The CDR3 runs to 13 residues. Germline CDR1 reads SGHRS; CDR2 reads YFSETQ. The ends were cut back, 7 bases at V and 4 bases at J, with 13 bases in the middle. Sequencing used immunoSEQ multiplex PCR; TCRdb keeps in-frame clones, though not all of them. This sample has tens of thousands of clones; about nine tenths occur once, and the top ten carry 1.3%. This clonotype was obtained from an adult with an advanced solid tumor such as melanoma, head and neck, liver or kidney cancer. The chain links TRBV5-1 to TRBJ2-3; D gene uncertain. The sequencing used CD4+ or CD8+ T cells sorted from blood, collected in a trial of the OX40 agonist ivuxolimab. CDR3 DNA sequence: TGCGCCAGCCAAAAGACTTGGGCAGATACGCAGTATTTT. It translates to CASQKTWADTQYF.